This TCR beta chain was captured in a study of Ad26.COV2.S vaccination and SARS-CoV-2 variants. The overall study: Ad26.COV2.S was injected intramuscularly once or twice, 56 days apart.

Trimming cost V 3 bases and J 0 bases; bases outside gene matches: 7. The CDR3 is 16 residues long. The germline gives CDR1 SGHKS, CDR2 YYEKEE (reference sequence). Sequenced by immunoSEQ multiplex PCR; TCRdb stores in-frame clones only, minus some. In the table there are 300,000 to 450,000 clones, 70% to 90% of which are singletons. Noted treatment: 15 to 20 received Ad26.COV2.S at low or high dose, single or two shots; 5 received placebo; per-sample allocation not given. The samples date from day 63 after the first vaccine or placebo injection. Source: peripheral blood, taken in a trial of Ad26.COV2.S vaccine versus placebo. The chain couples TRBV5-5 to TRBJ2-3; 7 bases line up with TRBD2. This clonotype originated in a person between 18 and 65 years old who received the Ad26.COV2.S COVID-19 vaccine or a placebo. The CDR3 spells CASSWTLTSSTDTQYF. CDR3 nucleotide sequence: TGTGCCAGCAGCTGGACCTTGACTAGCAGCACAGATACGCAGTATTTT.